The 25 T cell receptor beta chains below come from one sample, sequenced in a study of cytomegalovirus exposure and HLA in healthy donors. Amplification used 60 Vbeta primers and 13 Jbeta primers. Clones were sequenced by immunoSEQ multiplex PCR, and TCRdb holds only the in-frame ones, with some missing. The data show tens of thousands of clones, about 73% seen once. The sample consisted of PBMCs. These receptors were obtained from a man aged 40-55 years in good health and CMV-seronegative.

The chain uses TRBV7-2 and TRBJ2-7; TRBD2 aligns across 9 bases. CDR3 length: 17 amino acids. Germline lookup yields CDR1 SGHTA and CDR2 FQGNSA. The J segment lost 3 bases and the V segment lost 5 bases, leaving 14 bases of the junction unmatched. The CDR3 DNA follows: TGTGCCAGCAGCCAGAGTATGGCGGGAGGGTCCATCTACGAGCAGTACTTC. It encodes CASSQSMAGGSIYEQYF.

The chain's CDR3 is CASSEDWGPGQGASNYGYTF. The CDR3 DNA reads as TGTGCCAGCAGTGAAGATTGGGGACCGGGACAGGGGGCCTCCAACTATGGCTACACCTTC. The chain couples TRBV2 to TRBJ1-2; 12 bases align to TRBD1. The trim removed 1 base at V and 2 bases at J, leaving 14 bases unmatched. Germline CDR1 and CDR2: SNHLY and FYNNEI. This CDR3 has 20 residues.

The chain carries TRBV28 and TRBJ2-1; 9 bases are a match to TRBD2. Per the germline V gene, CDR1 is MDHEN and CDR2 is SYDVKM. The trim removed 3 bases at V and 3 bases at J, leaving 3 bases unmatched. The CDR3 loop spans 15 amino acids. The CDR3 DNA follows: TGTGCCAGCAGTTTCAGGCGGGAGGGCTACAATGAGCAGTTCTTC. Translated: CASSFRREGYNEQFF.

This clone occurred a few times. The CDR3 DNA sequence: TGTGCCAGCAGCGTACAGGGTTCAGAGACCCAGTACTTC. This translates into CASSVQGSETQYF. The chain joins TRBV9 to TRBJ2-5; possibly TRBD1 for D (5 bases). The CDR3 spans 13 residues. The germline CDR1 and CDR2 sequences are SGDLS and YYNGEE. V gave up 1 base and J gave up 4 bases, with 8 bases separating them.

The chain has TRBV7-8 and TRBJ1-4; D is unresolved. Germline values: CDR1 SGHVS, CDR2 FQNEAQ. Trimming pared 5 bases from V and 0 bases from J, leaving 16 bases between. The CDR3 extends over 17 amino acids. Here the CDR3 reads CASSPKSIRATNEKLFF. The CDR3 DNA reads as TGTGCCAGCAGCCCCAAGTCCATCCGAGCAACTAATGAAAAACTGTTTTTT.

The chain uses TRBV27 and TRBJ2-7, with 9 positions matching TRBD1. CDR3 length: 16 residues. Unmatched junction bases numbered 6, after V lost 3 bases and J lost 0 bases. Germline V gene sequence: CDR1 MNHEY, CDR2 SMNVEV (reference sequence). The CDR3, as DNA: TGTGCCAGCAGTTTTACGGGGACAGGGAGCTCCTACGAGCAGTACTTC. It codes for CASSFTGTGSSYEQYF.

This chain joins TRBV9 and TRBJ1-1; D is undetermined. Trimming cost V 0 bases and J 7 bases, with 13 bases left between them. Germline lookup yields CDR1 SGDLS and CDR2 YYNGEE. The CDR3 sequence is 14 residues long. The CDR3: CASSVGGVSYEAFF. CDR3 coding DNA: TGTGCCAGCAGCGTAGGCGGCGTTTCGTATGAAGCTTTCTTT. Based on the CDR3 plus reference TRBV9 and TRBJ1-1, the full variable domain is DSGVTQTPKHLITATGQRVTLRCSPRSGDLSVYWYQQSLDQGLQFLIQYYNGEERAKGNILERFSAQQFPDLHSELNLSSLELGDSALYFCASSVGGVSYEAFFGQGTRLTVV.

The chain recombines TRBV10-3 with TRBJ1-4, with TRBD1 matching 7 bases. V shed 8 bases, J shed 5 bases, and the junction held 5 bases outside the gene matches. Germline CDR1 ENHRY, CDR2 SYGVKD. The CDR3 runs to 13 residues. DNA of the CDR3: TGTGCCATCGGTTCGGGACAGAATGAAAAACTGTTTTTT. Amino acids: CAIGSGQNEKLFF.

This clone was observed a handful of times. For the CDR3, the DNA is TGTGCCAGCAGCTTAGGCGGGGGAGGGCCATCCAATGAGCAGTTCTTC. Translation: CASSLGGGGPSNEQFF. The V call is TRBV11-2, the J call TRBJ2-1; the match to TRBD2 covers 7 bases. Germline CDR1 and CDR2: SGHAT and FQNNGV. Unmatched junction bases numbered 9, after V lost 1 base and J lost 6 bases. CDR3 size: 16 residues.

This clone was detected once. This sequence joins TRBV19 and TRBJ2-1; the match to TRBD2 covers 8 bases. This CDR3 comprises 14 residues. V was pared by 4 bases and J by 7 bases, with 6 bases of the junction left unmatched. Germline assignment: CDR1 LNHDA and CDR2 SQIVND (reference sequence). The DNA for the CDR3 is TGTGCCAGTAGTAAATCTAGCGGGCATAATGAGCAGTTCTTC. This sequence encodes CASSKSSGHNEQFF. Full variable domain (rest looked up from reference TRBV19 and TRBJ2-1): DGGITQSPKYLFRKEGQNVTLSCEQNLNHDAMYWYRQDPGQGLRLIYYSQIVNDFQKGDIAEGYSVSREKKESFPLTVTSAQKNPTAFYLCASSKSSGHNEQFFGPGTRLTVL.

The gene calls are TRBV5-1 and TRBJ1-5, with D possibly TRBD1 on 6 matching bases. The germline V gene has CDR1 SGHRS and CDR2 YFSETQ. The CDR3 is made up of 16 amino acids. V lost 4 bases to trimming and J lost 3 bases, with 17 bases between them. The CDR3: CASSPGSGGPNQPQHF. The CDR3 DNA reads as TGCGCCAGCAGCCCCGGCTCGGGGGGGCCCAATCAGCCCCAGCATTTT.

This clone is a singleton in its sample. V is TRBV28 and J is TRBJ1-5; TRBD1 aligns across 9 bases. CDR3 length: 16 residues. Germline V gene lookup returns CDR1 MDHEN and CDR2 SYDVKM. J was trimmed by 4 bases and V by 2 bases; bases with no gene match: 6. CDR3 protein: CASSLNFGQGNQPQHF. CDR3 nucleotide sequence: TGTGCCAGCAGTTTAAACTTTGGACAGGGGAATCAGCCCCAGCATTTT.

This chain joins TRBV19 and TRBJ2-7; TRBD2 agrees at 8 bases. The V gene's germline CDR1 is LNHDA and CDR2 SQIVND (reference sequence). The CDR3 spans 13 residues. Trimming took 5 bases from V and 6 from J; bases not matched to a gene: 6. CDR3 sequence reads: CASSVAGSREQYF. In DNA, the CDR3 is TGTGCCAGTAGTGTAGCGGGGTCGCGCGAGCAGTACTTC.

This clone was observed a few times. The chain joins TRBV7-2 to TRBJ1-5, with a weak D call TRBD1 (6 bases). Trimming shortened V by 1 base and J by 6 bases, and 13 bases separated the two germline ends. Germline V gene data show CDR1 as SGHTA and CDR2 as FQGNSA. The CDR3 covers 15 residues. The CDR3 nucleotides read TGTGCCAGCAGCTTAGAGAGGGGGAGAGGTCAGCCCCAGCATTTT. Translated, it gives CASSLERGRGQPQHF.

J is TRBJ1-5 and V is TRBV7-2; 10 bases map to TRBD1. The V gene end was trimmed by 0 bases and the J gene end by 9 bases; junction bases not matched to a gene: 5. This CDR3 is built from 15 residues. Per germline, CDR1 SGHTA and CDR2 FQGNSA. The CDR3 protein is CASSLAGTGVRPQHF. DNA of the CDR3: TGTGCCAGCAGCTTAGCCGGGACAGGGGTCCGGCCCCAGCATTTT.

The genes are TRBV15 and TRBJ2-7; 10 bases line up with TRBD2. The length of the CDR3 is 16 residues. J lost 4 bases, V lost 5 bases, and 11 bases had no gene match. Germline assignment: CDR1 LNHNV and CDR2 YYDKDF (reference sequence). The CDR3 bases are TGTGCCACCAGCCGAGTCCCTAGCGGGAGTCCGTACGAGCAGTACTTC. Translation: CATSRVPSGSPYEQYF.

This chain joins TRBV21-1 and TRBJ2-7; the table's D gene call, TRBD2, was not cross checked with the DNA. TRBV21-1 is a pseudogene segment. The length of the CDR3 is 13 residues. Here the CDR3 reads CASSVRGTGEQYF. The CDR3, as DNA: TGTGCCAGCAGCGTGCGGGGAACCGGGGAGCAGTACTTC.

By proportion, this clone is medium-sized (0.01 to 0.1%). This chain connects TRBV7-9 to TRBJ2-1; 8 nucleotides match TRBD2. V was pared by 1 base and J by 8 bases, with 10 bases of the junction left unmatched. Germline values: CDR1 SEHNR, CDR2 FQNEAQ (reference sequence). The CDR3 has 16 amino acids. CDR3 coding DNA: TGTGCCAGCAGCTTAGAAGGGCTAGCGGGTGTGGATGAGCAGTTCTTC. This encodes CASSLEGLAGVDEQFF.

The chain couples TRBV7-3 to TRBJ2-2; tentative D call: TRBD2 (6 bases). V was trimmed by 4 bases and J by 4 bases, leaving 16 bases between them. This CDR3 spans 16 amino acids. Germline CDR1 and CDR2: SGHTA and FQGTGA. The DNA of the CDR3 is TGTGCCAGCAGCTGGAAAGGCGGGACGGGCACCGGGGAGCTGTTTTTT. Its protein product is CASSWKGGTGTGELFF.

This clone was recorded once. The CDR3, as DNA: TGTGCCAGCACCGGATCCCGGGACCGGGGGTCCTACGAGCAGTACTTC. Translated: CASTGSRDRGSYEQYF. The chain joins TRBV28 to TRBJ2-7; a possible D gene is TRBD2 (6 bases). V dropped 7 bases and J dropped 1 base, with 20 bases sitting between them. The CDR3 length is 16 residues. The germline gives CDR1 MDHEN, CDR2 SYDVKM.

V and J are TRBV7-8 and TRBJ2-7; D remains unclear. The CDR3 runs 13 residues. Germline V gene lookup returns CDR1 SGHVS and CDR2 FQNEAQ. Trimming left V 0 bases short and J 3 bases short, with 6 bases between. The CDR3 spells CASSLAQVYEQYF. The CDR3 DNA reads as TGTGCCAGCAGCTTAGCGCAGGTCTACGAGCAGTACTTC.

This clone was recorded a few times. CDR3: CAWNYRGRDYGYTF. The CDR3 nucleotides are TGTGCCTGGAATTACAGGGGGCGCGACTATGGCTACACCTTC. V gene TRBV30 combines with J gene TRBJ1-2; the match to TRBD1 covers 9 bases. CDR3 length: 14 residues. CDR1 GTSNPN and CDR2 SVGIG come from the germline V gene (reference sequence). Losses at the gene ends were 4 bases for V and 3 bases for J; bases not matched to a gene: 6.

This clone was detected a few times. The CDR3 region is CASSVGTGGVGTGELFF. CDR3 nucleotides: TGTGCCAGCAGCGTTGGGACAGGGGGGGTCGGCACCGGGGAGCTGTTTTTT. V usage is TRBV9 and J usage is TRBJ2-2; TRBD1 matches 11 bases. V was pared by 2 bases and J by 4 bases, with 7 bases of the junction left unmatched. CDR1 and CDR2 from the germline V gene are SGDLS and YYNGEE. The CDR3 has 17 residues.

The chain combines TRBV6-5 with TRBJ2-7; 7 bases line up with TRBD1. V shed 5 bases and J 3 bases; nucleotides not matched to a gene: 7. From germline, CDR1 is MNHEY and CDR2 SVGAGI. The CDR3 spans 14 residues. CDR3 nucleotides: TGTGCCAGCAGTGCCCCAGGGGGAGTCTACGAGCAGTACTTC. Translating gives CASSAPGGVYEQYF.

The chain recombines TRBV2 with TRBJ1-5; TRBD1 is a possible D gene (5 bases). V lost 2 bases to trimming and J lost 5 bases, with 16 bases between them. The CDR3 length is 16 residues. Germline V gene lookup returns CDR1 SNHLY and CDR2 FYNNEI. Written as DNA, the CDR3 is TGTGCCAGCAGTGAAAGGGGTTTTGGGTATGATCAGCCCCAGCATTTT. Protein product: CASSERGFGYDQPQHF.